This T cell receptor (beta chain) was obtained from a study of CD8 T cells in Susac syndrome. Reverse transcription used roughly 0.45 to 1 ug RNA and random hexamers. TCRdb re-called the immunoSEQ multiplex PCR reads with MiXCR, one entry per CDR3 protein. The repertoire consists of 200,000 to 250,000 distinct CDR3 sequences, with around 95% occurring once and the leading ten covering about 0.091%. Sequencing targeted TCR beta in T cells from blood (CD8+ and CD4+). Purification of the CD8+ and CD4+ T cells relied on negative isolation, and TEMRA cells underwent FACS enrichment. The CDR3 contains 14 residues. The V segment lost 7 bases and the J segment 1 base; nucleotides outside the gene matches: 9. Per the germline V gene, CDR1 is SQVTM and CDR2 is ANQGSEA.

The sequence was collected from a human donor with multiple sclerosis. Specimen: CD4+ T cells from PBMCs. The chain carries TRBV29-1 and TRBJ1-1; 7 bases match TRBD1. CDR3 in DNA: TGCAGCGCAGCCGAAAGACAGGGGAACACTGAAGCTTTCTTT. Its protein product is CSAAERQGNTEAFF. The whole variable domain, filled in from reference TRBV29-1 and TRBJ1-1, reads SAVISQKPSRDICQRGTSLTIQCQVDSQVTMMFWYRQQPGQSLTLIATANQGSEATYESGFVIDKFPISRPNLTFSTLTVSNMSPEDSSIYLCSAAERQGNTEAFFGQGTRLTVV.